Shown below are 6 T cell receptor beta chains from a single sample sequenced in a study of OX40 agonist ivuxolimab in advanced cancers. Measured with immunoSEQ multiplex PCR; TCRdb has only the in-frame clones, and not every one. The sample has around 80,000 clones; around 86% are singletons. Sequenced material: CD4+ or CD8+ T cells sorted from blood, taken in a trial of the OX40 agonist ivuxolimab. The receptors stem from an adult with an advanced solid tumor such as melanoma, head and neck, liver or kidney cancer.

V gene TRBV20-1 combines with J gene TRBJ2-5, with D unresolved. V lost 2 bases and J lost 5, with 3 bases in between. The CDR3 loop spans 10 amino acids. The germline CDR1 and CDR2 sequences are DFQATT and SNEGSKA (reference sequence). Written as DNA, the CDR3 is TGCAGTGCTAGACTGGAGACCCAGTACTTC. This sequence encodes CSARLETQYF.

The CDR3 loop is CASSSIVPQYNEQFF. The CDR3 DNA is TGTGCCAGCAGCTCTATAGTTCCCCAGTACAATGAGCAGTTCTTC. The V call is TRBV7-8, the J call TRBJ2-1; D remains ambiguous. The CDR3 extends over 15 amino acids. V lost 4 bases to trimming and J lost 4 bases, with 14 bases between them. CDR1 SGHVS and CDR2 FQNEAQ come from the germline V gene.

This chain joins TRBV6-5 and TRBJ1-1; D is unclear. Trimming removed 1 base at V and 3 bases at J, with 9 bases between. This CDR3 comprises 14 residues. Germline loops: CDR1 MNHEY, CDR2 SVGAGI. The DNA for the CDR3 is TGTGCCAGCAGTTACTTGGCGGTGGACACTGAAGCTTTCTTT. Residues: CASSYLAVDTEAFF.

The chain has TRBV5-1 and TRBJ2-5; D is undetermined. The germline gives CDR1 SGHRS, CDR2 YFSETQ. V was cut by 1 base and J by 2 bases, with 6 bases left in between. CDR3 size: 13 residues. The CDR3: CASSLMGQETQYF. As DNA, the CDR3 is TGCGCCAGCAGCTTGATGGGACAAGAGACCCAGTACTTC.

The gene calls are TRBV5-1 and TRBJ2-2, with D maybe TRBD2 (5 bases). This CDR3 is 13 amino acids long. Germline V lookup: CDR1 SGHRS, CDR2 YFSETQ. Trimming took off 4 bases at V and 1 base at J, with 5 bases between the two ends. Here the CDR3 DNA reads TGCGCCAGCAGCGAGGGGAACACCGGGGAGCTGTTTTTT. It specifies CASSEGNTGELFF.

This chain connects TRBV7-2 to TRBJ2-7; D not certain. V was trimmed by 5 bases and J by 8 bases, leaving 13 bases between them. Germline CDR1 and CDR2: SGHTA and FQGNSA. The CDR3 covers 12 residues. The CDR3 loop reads CASSPGPFKQYF. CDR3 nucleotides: TGTGCCAGCAGCCCCGGACCCTTCAAGCAGTACTTC.